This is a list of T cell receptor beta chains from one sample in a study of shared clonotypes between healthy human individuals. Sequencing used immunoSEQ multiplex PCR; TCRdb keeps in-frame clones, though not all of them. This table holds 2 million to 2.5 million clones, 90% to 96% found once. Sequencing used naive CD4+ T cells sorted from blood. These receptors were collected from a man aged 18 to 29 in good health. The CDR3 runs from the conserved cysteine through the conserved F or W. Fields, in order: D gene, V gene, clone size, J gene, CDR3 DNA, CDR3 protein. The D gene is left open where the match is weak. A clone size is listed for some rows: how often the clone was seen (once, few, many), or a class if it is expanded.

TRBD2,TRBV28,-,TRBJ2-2,TGTGCCAGCAGTAGGGGACTAGCGCACACCGGGGAGCTGTTTTTT,CASSRGLAHTGELFF
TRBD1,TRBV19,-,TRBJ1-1,TGTGCCAGTAGGACGACAGGGGGAGCTGAAGCTTTCTTT,CASRTTGGAEAFF
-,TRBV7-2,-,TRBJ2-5,TGTGCCAGCAGCTTACGGCGGAGAGAGACCCAGTACTTC,CASSLRRRETQYF
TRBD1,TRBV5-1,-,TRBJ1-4,TGCGCCAGCAGCTTCGGACAGGGCAGTGAAAAACTGTTTTTT,CASSFGQGSEKLFF
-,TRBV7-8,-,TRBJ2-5,TGTGCCAGCAGCTTTAGTTCGGAGACCCAGTACTTC,CASSFSSETQYF
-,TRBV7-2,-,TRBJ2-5,TGTGCCAGCAGCTTTAGGGAGACCCAGTACTTC,CASSFRETQYF
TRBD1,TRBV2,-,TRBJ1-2,TGTGCCAGCAGGCCTACAGGGGTTTGGTATGGCTACACCTTC,CASRPTGVWYGYTF
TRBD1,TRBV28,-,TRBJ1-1,TGTGCCAGCAACACAGGGGGGCCGGGGAACACTGAAGCTTTCTTT,CASNTGGPGNTEAFF
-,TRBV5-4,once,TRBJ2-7,TGTGCCAGCAGCTCGGAGGCGGGGATAAGCTCCTACGAGCAGTACTTC,CASSSEAGISSYEQYF
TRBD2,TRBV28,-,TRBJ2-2,TGTGCCAGCAGTTTCCTTAGCGGGGGGGCCCCCGGGGAGCTGTTTTTT,CASSFLSGGAPGELFF
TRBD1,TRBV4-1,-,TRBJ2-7,TGCGCCAGCAGCCAAGACCCAGGGGGCGCGGGTTTAAGCTCCTACGAGCAGTACTTC,CASSQDPGGAGLSSYEQYF
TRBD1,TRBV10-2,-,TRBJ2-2,TGCGCCAGCCAAACAGGGGGCACCGGGGAGCTGTTTTTT,CASQTGGTGELFF
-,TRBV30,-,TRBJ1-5,TGTGCCTGGAGTGTTGTGGGCTTAAGGCAGCCCCAGCATTTT,CAWSVVGLRQPQHF
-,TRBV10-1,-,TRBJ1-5,TGCGCCAGCAGTGAGTCCGGGGGCAATCAGCCCCAGCATTTT,CASSESGGNQPQHF
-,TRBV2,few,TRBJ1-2,TGTGCCAGCAGTTCGACAGAGGGTCTGGGCTACACCTTC,CASSSTEGLGYTF
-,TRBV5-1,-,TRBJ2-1,TGCGCCAGCAGCTTCGACGGGGGCTACAATGAGCAGTTCTTC,CASSFDGGYNEQFF
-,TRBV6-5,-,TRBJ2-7,TGTGCCAGCAGCCCCAGGGTAGTAGACGAGCAGTACTTC,CASSPRVVDEQYF
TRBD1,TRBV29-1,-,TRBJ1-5,TGCAGCGTGGGAACCGGGACAGGGGTGGGTCAGCCCCAGCATTTT,CSVGTGTGVGQPQHF
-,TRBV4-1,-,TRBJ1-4,TGCGCCAGCAGCCAAGACCCTGATACAGGATTTAATGAAAAACTGTTTTTT,CASSQDPDTGFNEKLFF
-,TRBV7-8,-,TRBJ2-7,TGTGCCAGCAGCTGGGGACCCTCCTACGAGCAGTACTTC,CASSWGPSYEQYF
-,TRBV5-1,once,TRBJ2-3,TGCGCCAGCAGCTTGGGCGGGATGGGCACAGATACGCAGTATTTT,CASSLGGMGTDTQYF
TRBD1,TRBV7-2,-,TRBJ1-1,TGTGCCAGCAGCCTAGAGACAGGGGGCGCAGGAAAAGCTTTCTTT,CASSLETGGAGKAFF
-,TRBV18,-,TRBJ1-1,TGTGCCAGCTCACCTCCTGGACAGCTGAACACTGAAGCTTTCTTT,CASSPPGQLNTEAFF
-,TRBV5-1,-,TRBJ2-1,TGCGCCAGCAGCTTGGCAGGTCACAATGAGCAGTTCTTC,CASSLAGHNEQFF
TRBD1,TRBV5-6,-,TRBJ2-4,TGTGCCAGCAGCTTGGGGGACAGGGAAGACAAAAACATTCAGTACTTC,CASSLGDREDKNIQYF
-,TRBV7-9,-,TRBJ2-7,TGTGCCAGCAGCCCCGAGGCTAGAAGGTACGAGCAGTACTTC,CASSPEARRYEQYF
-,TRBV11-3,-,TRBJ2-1,TGTGCCAGCAGCTTAGAGGTGCAGAATGAGCAGTTCTTC,CASSLEVQNEQFF